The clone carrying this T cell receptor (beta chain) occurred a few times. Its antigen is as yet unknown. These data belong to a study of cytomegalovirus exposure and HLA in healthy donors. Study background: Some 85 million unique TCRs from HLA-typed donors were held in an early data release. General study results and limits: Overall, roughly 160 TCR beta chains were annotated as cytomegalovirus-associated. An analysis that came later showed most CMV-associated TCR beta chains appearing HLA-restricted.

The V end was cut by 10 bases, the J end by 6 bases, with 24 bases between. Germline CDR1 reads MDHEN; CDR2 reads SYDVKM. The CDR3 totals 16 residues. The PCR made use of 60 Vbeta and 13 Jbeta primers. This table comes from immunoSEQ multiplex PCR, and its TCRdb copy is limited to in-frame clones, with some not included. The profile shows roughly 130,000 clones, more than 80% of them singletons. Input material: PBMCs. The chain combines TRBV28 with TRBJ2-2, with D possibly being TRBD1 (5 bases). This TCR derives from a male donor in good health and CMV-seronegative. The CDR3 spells CATHLQDIGSPGELFF. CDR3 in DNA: TGTGCCACCCACTTACAGGACATTGGCTCCCCCGGGGAGCTGTTTTTT.